The clone carrying this T cell receptor (beta chain) was recorded a few times. The CDR3 has 14 residues. CDR1 and CDR2 (germline): SNHLY, FYNNEI. V was clipped by 4 bases and J by 2 bases, with 12 bases between them. This sample was included in a study of T-cell reconstitution after alpha-beta-depleted transplantation in children. The library targeted TCRbeta and was prepared with unique molecular identifiers. TCRdb recomputed calls from the PCR reads with MiXCR, one row per CDR3 protein. The table includes a few hundred thousand distinct CDR3 sequences, about a tenth detected once. This clonotype was sampled from a human donor who donated a stem cell graft to a child with acute myeloid leukemia. The specimen comprised PBMCs from the stem cell graft donor, sampled from the stem cell graft. V is TRBV2 and J is TRBJ2-7; D not certain. CDR3 protein: CASSVAAGAYEQYF. DNA of the CDR3: TGTGCCAGCAGTGTCGCAGCCGGAGCCTACGAGCAGTACTTC.